These 27 T cell receptor beta chains share one sample of origin, sequenced in a study of T-cell reconstitution after alpha-beta-depleted transplantation in children (dated by TCRdb to the mid-2010s). Receptor libraries were prepared by PCR. The sample was run on an Illumina HiSeq 2500. Molecular barcoding was employed in the preparation of TCR libraries, with unique molecular identifiers being used to normalize TCRbeta repertoire quantification. TCRdb cleaned the public reads at Q25 with fastp, built clones with MiXCR and kept in-frame beta chains. Identical CDR3 proteins give one entry, which carries the most common genes and DNA. A total of about 600,000 distinct CDR3 sequences appear in this sample, about 10% of them only once. Less than 5% of the sample is taken by the ten largest. The sample consisted of PBMCs from the stem cell graft donor, taken from the stem cell graft. The receptors originated from a human donor who donated a stem cell graft to a child with acute myeloid leukemia.

The chain combines TRBV5-5 with TRBJ2-1; 9 bases line up with TRBD2. The CDR3 covers 16 residues. V was clipped by 4 bases and J by 2 bases; unmatched bases: 7. Germline loops: CDR1 SGHKS, CDR2 YYEKEE (reference sequence). The CDR3 sequence is CASSGMTSGTYNEQFF. Written as DNA, the CDR3 is TGTGCCAGCAGCGGAATGACTAGCGGAACCTACAATGAGCAGTTCTTC.

This clonotype was seen repeatedly, ten times or more. The CDR3 loop reads CSANRGFNQPQHF. The CDR3 nucleotides are TGCAGTGCTAACAGGGGGTTTAATCAGCCCCAGCATTTT. The rearrangement joins TRBV20-1 to TRBJ1-5; TRBD1 matches 8 bases. Per germline, CDR1 DFQATT and CDR2 SNEGSKA (reference sequence). Trimming cost V 4 bases and J 4 bases; bases outside gene matches: 3. The CDR3 covers 13 residues.

V gene TRBV7-6 combines with J gene TRBJ2-3, with a weak D call TRBD1 (6 bases). The CDR3 totals 16 residues. Germline loops: CDR1 SGHVS, CDR2 FNYEAQ. The ends were cut back, 1 base at V and 3 bases at J, with 14 bases in the middle. CDR3 protein: CASSLVSRGVTDTQYF. The CDR3 DNA is TGTGCCAGCAGCTTAGTCTCCAGGGGAGTTACAGATACGCAGTATTTT.

In nucleotides, the CDR3 is TGCGCCAGCAGCCAAGATCTTTGGGGGACCCAGTACTTC. The encoded protein is CASSQDLWGTQYF. The chain joins TRBV4-3 to TRBJ2-5, with D unclear. The CDR3 contains 13 residues. Germline-derived CDR1 and CDR2 are LGHNA and YSLEER. V lost 0 bases and J lost 7, with 9 bases in between.

This clonotype has just a few counts. This chain connects TRBV29-1 to TRBJ2-4; 7 nucleotides align to TRBD1. There are 12 residues in the CDR3. Looked up from germline, CDR1 is SQVTM and CDR2 is ANQGSEA. V gave up 7 bases and J gave up 8 bases; unmatched junction bases: 8. CDR3 sequence: CSARQGLDIQYF. DNA for the CDR3: TGCAGCGCTAGACAGGGCTTGGACATTCAGTACTTC.

The table lists this clonotype with a few counts. The V and J genes are TRBV18 and TRBJ2-7; D is undetermined. Per germline, CDR1 KGHSH and CDR2 LQKENI. This CDR3 has 13 amino acids. V was pared by 4 bases and J by 2 bases, with 9 bases between. CDR3 sequence reads: CASSLDLTYEQYF. The CDR3, as DNA: TGTGCCAGCTCACTAGACCTAACCTACGAGCAGTACTTC.

The sample holds a few counts of this clonotype. This rearrangement joins TRBV7-9 to TRBJ1-4; 8 bases match TRBD1. Germline CDR1 reads SEHNR; CDR2 reads FQNEAQ (reference sequence). The CDR3 sequence is 17 residues long. The J segment lost 0 bases and the V segment lost 2 bases, leaving 5 bases of the junction unmatched. CDR3 sequence: CASSLQGAFATNEKLFF. The CDR3 DNA sequence: TGTGCCAGCAGCTTACAGGGGGCCTTTGCAACTAATGAAAAACTGTTTTTT.

The chain employs TRBV20-1 and TRBJ1-2; TRBD1 is a possible D gene (5 bases). CDR1 and CDR2 (germline): DFQATT, SNEGSKA (reference sequence). The V end was cut by 3 bases, the J end by 6 bases, with 11 bases between. This CDR3 region has 12 residues. DNA of the CDR3: TGCAGTGCTAGGGGCCAGGGAAATGGCTACACCTTC. Translation gives CSARGQGNGYTF.

This clonotype was detected a few times. The J gene is TRBJ2-3, the V gene TRBV12-3 or TRBV12-4; 7 bases agree with TRBD2. Unmatched junction bases numbered 16, after V lost 10 bases and J lost 6 bases. The CDR3 has 15 amino acids. CDR3 protein: CANSPGTTNIDTQYF. CDR3 nucleotide sequence: TGTGCCAACTCCCCCGGGACTACGAATATCGATACGCAGTATTTT.

Worth noting for this clonotype: Germline and junction disagree at one end, which may indicate a read error. The CDR3 region is CASSWGNAEKLFF. For the CDR3, the DNA is TGCGCCAGCAGTTGGGGGAATGCTGAAAAACTGTTTTTT. The gene calls are TRBV12-3 or TRBV12-4 and TRBJ1-4; tentative D call: TRBD1 (5 bases). The CDR3 is 13 residues long.

This clonotype was picked up a small number of times. This rearrangement joins TRBV10-3 to TRBJ1-2; no reliable D call. The CDR3 is 14 residues long. Germline V lookup: CDR1 ENHRY, CDR2 SYGVKD. V was pared by 2 bases and J by 6 bases, with 13 bases between. In DNA form, the CDR3 reads TGTGCCATCAGTGAGAAAAAGGGCGTAGATGGCTACACCTTC. This codes for CAISEKKGVDGYTF.

Concerning this clonotype: A much larger clone differs by one base, so this may be a read error. The chain couples TRBV3-1 to TRBJ2-1, with 10 positions matching TRBD2. The CDR3 is 14 residues long. Per the germline V gene, CDR1 is LGHDT and CDR2 is YNNKEL (reference sequence). The CDR3 DNA sequence: TGTACCAGCAGCGGGAGGGCGTCCTACAATGAGCAGTTCTTC. Translated, it gives CTSSGRASYNEQFF.

This clonotype was seen only a few times. The genes are TRBV7-2 and TRBJ2-3, with 7 bases aligning to TRBD2. The trim removed 3 bases at V and 4 bases at J, leaving 10 bases unmatched. The germline gives CDR1 SGHTA, CDR2 FQGNSA. This CDR3 comprises 16 residues. The CDR3 nucleotides are TGTGCCAGCAGCTTCAATCCTAGCGGTCCAGCAGATACGCAGTATTTT. This encodes CASSFNPSGPADTQYF. Full variable domain (remainder filled in from reference TRBV7-2 and TRBJ2-3): GAGVSQSPSNKVTEKGKDVELRCDPISGHTALYWYRQSLGQGLEFLIYFQGNSAPDKSGLPSDRFSAERTGGSVSTLTIQRTQQEDSAVYLCASSFNPSGPADTQYFGPGTRLTVL.

Worth noting for this clonotype: A read error is possible here, since a much larger clone lies one base away. The gene calls are TRBV3-1 and TRBJ2-3; 10 bases line up with TRBD2. This CDR3 comprises 14 residues. Germline V gene lookup returns CDR1 LGHDT and CDR2 YNNKEL (reference sequence). CDR3 sequence reads: CACSTSGRADTQYF. The DNA for the CDR3 is TGTGCCTGCAGCACCAGCGGGAGGGCCGATACGCAGTATTTT.

The CDR3 region has the DNA TGTGCCAGCAGCCCATCCCCGTTTGGGAACACTGAAGCTTTCTTT. This codes for CASSPSPFGNTEAFF. This chain uses TRBV5-5 with TRBJ1-1; D remains unclear. V dropped 4 bases and J dropped 1 base, with 14 bases sitting between them. This CDR3 is 15 amino acids long. In germline, CDR1 is SGHKS, CDR2 YYEKEE (reference sequence).

This clonotype has at least ten counts. The genes are TRBV6-5 and TRBJ2-1, with D perhaps TRBD2 (5 bases). The germline V gene encodes CDR1 MNHEY and CDR2 SVGAGI. V was trimmed by 3 bases and J by 10 bases, leaving 13 bases between them. CDR3 size: 13 residues. The CDR3 DNA reads TGTGCCAGCAGTTATGGGAGCAACCAGGAGCAGTTCTTC. Its translation is CASSYGSNQEQFF.

The chain joins TRBV18 to TRBJ2-4; D is perhaps TRBD1 or TRBD2 (5 bases each). CDR1 KGHSH and CDR2 LQKENI come from the germline V gene. The V end lost 0 bases, the J end lost 6 bases, and 12 bases lay between the germline ends. This CDR3 spans 15 amino acids. CDR3 sequence: CASSPPGTIGNIQYF. CDR3 nucleotide sequence: TGTGCCAGCTCACCACCGGGGACGATCGGAAACATTCAGTACTTC.

The V gene is TRBV11-2, the J gene TRBJ2-5, with TRBD1 as a possible D gene (5 bases). The germline V gene encodes CDR1 SGHAT and CDR2 FQNNGV. This CDR3 contains 16 residues. The ends were cut back, 1 base at V and 1 base at J, with 13 bases in the middle. The CDR3 region is CASSLVPGSLQETQYF. The CDR3 nucleotides read TGTGCCAGCAGCTTAGTCCCAGGGTCCCTCCAAGAGACCCAGTACTTC.

Many counts were recorded for this clonotype. The chain joins TRBV12-3 or TRBV12-4 to TRBJ2-7, with unresolved D. There are 13 residues in the CDR3. V gave up 1 base and J gave up 6 bases, with 10 bases separating them. The CDR3 reads CASSLGLPSEQYF. In DNA form, the CDR3 reads TGTGCCAGCAGTTTAGGGTTGCCGTCCGAGCAGTACTTC.

As to this clonotype: A much larger clone lies a single base off, so this may be a read error. Because the CDR3 is missing its conserved closing phenylalanine or tryptophan, this is likely a read error. The rearrangement links TRBV12-3 or TRBV12-4 to TRBJ1-1, with unresolved D. Trimming removed 2 bases at V and 4 bases at J, with 5 bases between. The CDR3 has 12 amino acids. The CDR3 bases are TGTGCCAGCAGTTTAAGGGTCACTGAAGCTTTCGTT. Its translation is CASSLRVTEAFV.

In this sample, this clonotype turned up many times. This chain uses TRBV29-1 with TRBJ2-1; TRBD1 is a possible D gene (6 bases). Germline CDR1 SQVTM, CDR2 ANQGSEA. The CDR3 has 14 residues. V lost 6 bases and J lost 8, with 20 bases in between. The CDR3 DNA reads as TGCAGCGTCCCCCAGGGGACCCTAAACGATGAGCAGTTCTTC. Residues: CSVPQGTLNDEQFF.

The chain links TRBV29-1 to TRBJ1-2, with 10 bases aligning to TRBD1. Germline trimming cut 1 base from V and 5 bases from J; bases unmatched to any gene: 4. The CDR3 extends over 14 amino acids. The germline V gene has CDR1 SQVTM and CDR2 ANQGSEA. CDR3 region: CSVEGGQGMYGYTF. The CDR3 DNA follows: TGCAGCGTTGAAGGGGGACAGGGGATGTATGGCTACACCTTC.

The chain is built from TRBV20-1 and TRBJ2-7; 9 positions agree with TRBD2. CDR1 and CDR2 from the germline V gene are DFQATT and SNEGSKA (reference sequence). J lost 5 bases, V lost 6 bases, and 14 bases had no gene match. This CDR3 has 15 residues. CDR3 sequence (DNA): TGCAGTGCAGTCCAGGGTAGCGGGAGTGTCCACGAGCAGTACTTC. It encodes CSAVQGSGSVHEQYF.

In its sample, this clonotype was seen many times. The germline gene is not matched at one end of the junction; a read error may be the cause. The J gene is TRBJ2-1, the V gene TRBV5-1; TRBD1 matches 7 bases. Germline assignment: CDR1 SGHRS and CDR2 YFSETQ. The CDR3 runs 15 residues. The CDR3 region has the DNA TGTGCCAGCAGCCGGGACAGAAGCTCCTACAATGAGCAGTTCTTC. The encoded protein is CASSRDRSSYNEQFF.

This clonotype was recorded a few times. The rearrangement uses TRBV7-6 and TRBJ1-3; no reliable D call. The germline V gene has CDR1 SGHVS and CDR2 FNYEAQ. V was shortened by 3 bases and J by 0 bases, with 6 bases between the two germline ends. The CDR3 extends over 14 amino acids. CDR3 coding DNA: TGTGCCAGCAGCTTGCAGCTCTCTGGAAACACCATATATTTT. Protein: CASSLQLSGNTIYF.

V gene TRBV7-2 combines with J gene TRBJ1-1; TRBD1 matches 8 bases. The CDR3 consists of 15 residues. Germline V CDR1 and CDR2: SGHTA, FQGNSA. Unmatched junction bases numbered 6, after V lost 5 bases and J lost 1 base. CDR3 in amino acids: CASSKGGQGNTEAFF. The CDR3 coding sequence is TGTGCCAGCAGCAAAGGCGGACAGGGGAACACTGAAGCTTTCTTT.

This clonotype was found many times. V usage is TRBV11-1 and J usage is TRBJ2-1; TRBD2 might be the D (6 bases). Germline V gives CDR1 SGHAT, CDR2 FQDESV (reference sequence). The CDR3 loop spans 13 amino acids. V was shortened by 5 bases and J by 12 bases, with 17 bases between the two germline ends. The chain's CDR3 is CASSPRDSVGQFF. The CDR3, as DNA: TGTGCCAGCAGCCCCCGGGACTCCGTTGGGCAGTTCTTC.